This TCR beta chain is drawn from a study of T cell responses to AZD1222 COVID-19 vaccine. Overall study findings and caveats: The study identified only six AZD1222 recipients as seropositive at baseline.

The germline V and J ends were trimmed by 1 base and 2 bases, with 8 bases remaining between them. Germline V CDR1 and CDR2: LNHDA, SQIVND (reference sequence). The CDR3 is 14 amino acids. A remark on this clone: What it binds is unknown. Other nucleotide sequences in the sample specify the same CDR3.

The protocol was immunoSEQ multiplex PCR, while the TCRdb copy is restricted to in-frame clones and leaves out a portion. The data show about 30,000 clones, with roughly nine tenths seen just once and 45% held by the top ten. This clonotype was obtained from an adult in good health. The input for sequencing was peripheral blood, taken on day 0 of AZD1222 vaccination. The chain has TRBV19 and TRBJ1-1, with D hard to call. The CDR3 DNA reads TGTGCCAGTAGTATAGTGGCCAGAAACACTGAAGCTTTCTTT. Amino acids: CASSIVARNTEAFF.